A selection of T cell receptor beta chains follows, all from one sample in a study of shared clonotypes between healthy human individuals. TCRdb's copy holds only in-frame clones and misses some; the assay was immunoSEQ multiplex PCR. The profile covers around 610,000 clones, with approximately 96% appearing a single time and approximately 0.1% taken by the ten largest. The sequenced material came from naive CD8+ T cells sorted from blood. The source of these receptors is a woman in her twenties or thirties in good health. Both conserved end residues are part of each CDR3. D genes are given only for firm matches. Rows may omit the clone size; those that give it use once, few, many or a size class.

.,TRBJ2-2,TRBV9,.,TGTGCCAGCAGCGCACAGCCCCCGAACACCGGGGAGCTGTTTTTT,CASSAQPPNTGELFF
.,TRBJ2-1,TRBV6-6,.,TGTGCCAGCAGTTACTCGGGGGCGACTGAGCAGTTCTTC,CASSYSGATEQFF
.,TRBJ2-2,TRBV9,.,TGTGCCAGCAGCCCGGAAAACACCGGGGAGCTGTTTTTT,CASSPENTGELFF
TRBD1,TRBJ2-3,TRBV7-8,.,TGTGCCAGCAGCTTAGTGGGGTTTGGGACAGCGAAAGATACGCAGTATTTT,CASSLVGFGTAKDTQYF
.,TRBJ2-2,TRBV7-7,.,TGTGCCAGCAGCAGAGGCTTGGGGGCGCCCGGGGAGCTGTTTTTT,CASSRGLGAPGELFF
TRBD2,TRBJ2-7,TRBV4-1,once,TGCGCCAGCAGCCAACCGACTAGCGGGAGCTACGAGCAGTACTTC,CASSQPTSGSYEQYF
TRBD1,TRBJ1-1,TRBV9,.,TGTGCCAGCAGCGTGGGACAGATGAACACTGAAGCTTTCTTT,CASSVGQMNTEAFF
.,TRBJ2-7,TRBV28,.,TGTGCCAGCAGTCGCGACAAGAGCTCCTACGAGCAGTACTTC,CASSRDKSSYEQYF
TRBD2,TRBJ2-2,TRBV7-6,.,TGTGCCAGCAGCGTCGGGACTAGCGGGACGAACACCGGGGAGCTGTTTTTT,CASSVGTSGTNTGELFF
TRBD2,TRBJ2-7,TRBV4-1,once,TGCGCCAGCAGCCAACAAAGCGTGGCGGGAGTTTTCTCGTACGAGCAGTACTTC,CASSQQSVAGVFSYEQYF
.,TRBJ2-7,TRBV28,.,TGTGCCAGCAGTTCCGCCCTCGGCTACGAGCAGTACTTC,CASSSALGYEQYF
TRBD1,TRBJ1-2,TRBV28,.,TGTGCCAGCAGTTTAGGGTTTCGCGACAGGGAGGTCGAAGGCTACACCTTC,CASSLGFRDREVEGYTF
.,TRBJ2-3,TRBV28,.,TGTGCCAGCAGCGCCCTGCTAGCGGATACGCAGTATTTT,CASSALLADTQYF
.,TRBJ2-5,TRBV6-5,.,TGTGCCAGCGGTTGGAGGGAGGAGACCCAGTACTTC,CASGWREETQYF
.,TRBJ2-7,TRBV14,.,TGTGCCAGCAGCCCCGAGACACTGTCCTACGAGCAGTACTTC,CASSPETLSYEQYF
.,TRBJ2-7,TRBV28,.,TGTGCCAGCAGACTCCCGGCATGGGGGGAAGAGCAGTACTTC,CASRLPAWGEEQYF
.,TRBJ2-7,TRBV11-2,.,TGTGCCAGCAGCTTAGCATCAGCCTACGAGCAGTACTTC,CASSLASAYEQYF
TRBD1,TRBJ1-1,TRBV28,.,TGTGCCAGCAGCCTGGGGGACAGCTCTCGAGTAAACGCTGAAGCTTTCTTT,CASSLGDSSRVNAEAFF
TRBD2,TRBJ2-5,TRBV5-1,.,TGCGCCAGCAGCTTGAGTAACTCCTTGGGGACTAGCGGGAACCAAATACGAGAGACCCAGTACTTC,CASSLSNSLGTSGNQIRETQYF
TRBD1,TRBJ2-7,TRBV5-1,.,TGCGCCAGCAGCCCCGTTGGGACAGTGCCTCTCGAGCAGTACTTC,CASSPVGTVPLEQYF
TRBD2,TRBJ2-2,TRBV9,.,TGTGCCAGCAGTACTAGCGGGAGGGGCACCGGGGAGCTGTTTTTT,CASSTSGRGTGELFF
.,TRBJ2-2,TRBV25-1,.,TGTGCCAGCGAAAGGACCGGGGAGCTGTTTTTT,CASERTGELFF
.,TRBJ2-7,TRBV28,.,TGTGCCAGCAGTTTAGGACGGGTCTCCTACGAGCAGTACTTC,CASSLGRVSYEQYF
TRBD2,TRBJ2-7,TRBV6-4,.,TGTGCCAGCAGTGACTCTGGACTAGCGGGTATCTACGAGCAGTACTTC,CASSDSGLAGIYEQYF
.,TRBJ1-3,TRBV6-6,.,TGTGCCAGCAGTTACCTCCTGGACACCATATATTTT,CASSYLLDTIYF
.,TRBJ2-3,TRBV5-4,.,TGTGCCAGCAGCTACTGGACAGACATAAACACAGATACGCAGTATTTT,CASSYWTDINTDTQYF
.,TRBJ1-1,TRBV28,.,TGTGCCAGCAGTTTGACGAGCCTCAGGTGTGAAGCTTTCTTT,CASSLTSLRCEAFF
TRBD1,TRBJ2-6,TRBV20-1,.,TGCAGTGCTACGGGACAGGGACCCCTGACTTTC,CSATGQGPLTF
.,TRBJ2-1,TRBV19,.,TGTGCCAGTAGTATACGGGGGTCCTACAATGAGCAGTTCTTC,CASSIRGSYNEQFF
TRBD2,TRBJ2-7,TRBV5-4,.,TGTGCCAGCAGACAGAGAGCGGGAGGGAGTTACGAGCAGTACTTC,CASRQRAGGSYEQYF
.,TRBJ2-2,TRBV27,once,TGTGCCAGCAGCCCCGGGGGAGTGGGCACCGGGGAGCTGTTTTTT,CASSPGGVGTGELFF
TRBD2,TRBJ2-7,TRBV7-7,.,TGTGCCAGCAGCCCCTCCCTAGCGGGAGTTCACGAGCAGTACTTC,CASSPSLAGVHEQYF
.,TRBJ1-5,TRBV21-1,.,TGTGCCAGCAGCAAAGGAGGACAGGGGGAAAGCAATCAGCCCCAGCATTTT,CASSKGGQGESNQPQHF
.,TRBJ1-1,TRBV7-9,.,TGTGCCAGCAGCTCCTCGGTGAACACTGAAGCTTTCTTT,CASSSSVNTEAFF
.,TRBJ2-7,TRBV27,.,TGTGCCAGCAGTTTACAAGGGATCGGCTCCTACGAGCAGTACTTC,CASSLQGIGSYEQYF
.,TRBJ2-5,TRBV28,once,TGTGCCAGCAGTTTATTTGCGGGGACCCAGTACTTC,CASSLFAGTQYF
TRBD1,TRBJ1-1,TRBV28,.,TGTGCCAGCAGTTTGTGGGGACAGGGATTGAACACTGAAGCTTTCTTT,CASSLWGQGLNTEAFF
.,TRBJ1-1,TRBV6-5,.,TGTGCCAGCAGTTACTCGATAGGGGAAAAAGGTTTGGCAGCTTTCTTT,CASSYSIGEKGLAAFF
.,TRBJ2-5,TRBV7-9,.,TGTGCCAGCAGCTTAGTGGAGGACTGGGAGACCCAGTACTTC,CASSLVEDWETQYF
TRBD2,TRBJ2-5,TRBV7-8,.,TGTGCCAGCAGCTTGCTCCCGGGACTAGCGGGACACGAGACCCAGTACTTC,CASSLLPGLAGHETQYF
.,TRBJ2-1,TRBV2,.,TGTGCCAGCACGGGGGAGTGGTCCAATGAGCAGTTCTTC,CASTGEWSNEQFF
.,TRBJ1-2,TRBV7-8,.,TGTGCCAGCAGAACCACGTTGTTCGATGGCTACACCTTC,CASRTTLFDGYTF
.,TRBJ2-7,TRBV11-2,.,TGTGCCAGCAGCCCCTCGGCCGGGCCCTTCTACGAGCAGTACTTC,CASSPSAGPFYEQYF
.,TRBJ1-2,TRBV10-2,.,TGCGCCAGCAGTGAGTGGGGACGATACTATGGCTACACCTTC,CASSEWGRYYGYTF
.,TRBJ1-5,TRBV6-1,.,TGTGCCAGCAGTGAAGCGACAGTCAATCAGCCCCAGCATTTT,CASSEATVNQPQHF
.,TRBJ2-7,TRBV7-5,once,TGTGTCAGAAGCTTAGTACAGGGGCTAACCTACGAGCAGTACTTC,CVRSLVQGLTYEQYF
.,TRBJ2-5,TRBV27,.,TGTGCCAGCAGTTTCGTGACTAGTCAAGAGACCCAGTACTTC,CASSFVTSQETQYF